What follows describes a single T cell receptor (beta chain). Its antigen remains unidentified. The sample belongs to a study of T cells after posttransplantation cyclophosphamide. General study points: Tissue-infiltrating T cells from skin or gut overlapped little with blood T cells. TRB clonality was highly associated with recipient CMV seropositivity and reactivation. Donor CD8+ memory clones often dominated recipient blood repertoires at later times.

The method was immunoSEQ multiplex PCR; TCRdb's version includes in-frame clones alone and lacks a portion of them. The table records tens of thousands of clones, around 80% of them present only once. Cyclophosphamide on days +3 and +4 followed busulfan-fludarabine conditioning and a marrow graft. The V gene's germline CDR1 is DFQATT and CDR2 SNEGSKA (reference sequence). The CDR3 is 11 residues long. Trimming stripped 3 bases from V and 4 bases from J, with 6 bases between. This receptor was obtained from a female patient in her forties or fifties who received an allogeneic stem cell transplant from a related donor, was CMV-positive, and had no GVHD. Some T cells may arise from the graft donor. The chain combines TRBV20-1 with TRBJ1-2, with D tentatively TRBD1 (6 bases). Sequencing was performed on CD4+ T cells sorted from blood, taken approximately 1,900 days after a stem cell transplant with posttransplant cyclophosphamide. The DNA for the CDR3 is TGCAGTGCTAGGGACAGCTATGGCTACACCTTC. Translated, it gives CSARDSYGYTF.